The present TCR beta chain was sequenced within a study of CD8+ T cells in alopecia areata. This CDR3 has 12 amino acids. After removal of 6 bases from V and 5 bases from J, the junction contained 3 bases not matched to a gene. CDR1 and CDR2 from the germline V gene are KGHSY and FQNENV. Treatment of the sample: oral pan-JAK inhibitor, 5-10 mg twice daily. Collection of lesional scalp punch biopsies and peripheral blood was performed in alopecia areata patients. cDNA serving as the sequencing template came from extracted, reverse transcribed RNA. Sequenced by immunoSEQ multiplex PCR; TCRdb stores in-frame clones only, minus some. The sample lists approximately 180,000 clones, roughly 50% seen once, with 10% to 11% in the top ten.

The source was CD8+ T cells sorted from blood, collected at week 24, from a patient treated with tofacitinib. The genes are TRBV16 and TRBJ2-7, with 8 bases matching TRBD1. The source is a human donor with alopecia areata. CDR3 region: CASSQGADEQYF. In nucleotides, the CDR3 is TGTGCCAGCAGTCAGGGGGCGGACGAGCAGTACTTC.